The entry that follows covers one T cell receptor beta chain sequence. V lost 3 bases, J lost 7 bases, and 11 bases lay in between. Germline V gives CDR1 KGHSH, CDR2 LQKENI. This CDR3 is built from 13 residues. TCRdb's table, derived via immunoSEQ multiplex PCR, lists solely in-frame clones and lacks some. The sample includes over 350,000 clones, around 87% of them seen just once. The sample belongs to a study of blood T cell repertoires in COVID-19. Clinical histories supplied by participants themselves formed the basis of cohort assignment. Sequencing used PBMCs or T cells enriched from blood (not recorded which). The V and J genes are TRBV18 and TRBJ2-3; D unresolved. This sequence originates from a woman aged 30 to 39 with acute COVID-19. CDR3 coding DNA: TGTGCCAGCTCACCCCTCAGATTGTATACGCAGTATTTT. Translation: CASSPLRLYTQYF.